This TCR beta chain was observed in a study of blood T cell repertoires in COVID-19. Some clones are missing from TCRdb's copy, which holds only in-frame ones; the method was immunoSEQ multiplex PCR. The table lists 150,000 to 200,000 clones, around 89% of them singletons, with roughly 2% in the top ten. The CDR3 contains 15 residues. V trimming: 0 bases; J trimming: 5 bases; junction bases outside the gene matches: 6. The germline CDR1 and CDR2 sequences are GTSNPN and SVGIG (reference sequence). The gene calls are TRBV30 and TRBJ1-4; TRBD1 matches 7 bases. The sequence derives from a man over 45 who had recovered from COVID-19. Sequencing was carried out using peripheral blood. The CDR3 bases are TGTGCCTGGAGTGTAGTGGGACAGAAAAATGAAAAACTGTTTTTT. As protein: CAWSVVGQKNEKLFF.